Below are 8 T cell receptor beta chains sequenced from a single sample in a study of T cell repertoires in cytomegalovirus infection. MiXCR, applied by TCRdb to the reads, yields one record per CDR3 protein. The table has some 97,000 distinct CDR3 sequences, about 22% seen once; the top ten hold approximately 40%. The sample consisted of CD8+ T cells from PBMCs. These receptors were collected from a human donor in good health (CMV status not recorded). Some clones in this sample may be carry-over from other donors' samples.

In its sample, this clonotype was seen a few times. The chain links TRBV20-1 to TRBJ1-1; TRBD1 aligns across 10 bases. Germline V CDR1 and CDR2: DFQATT, SNEGSKA (reference sequence). The V gene end was trimmed by 0 bases and the J gene end by 3 bases; junction bases not matched to a gene: 7. The CDR3 consists of 16 residues. CDR3 sequence reads: CSARDDVGQGYTEAFF. The CDR3, as DNA: TGCAGTGCTAGAGATGACGTGGGACAGGGGTACACTGAAGCTTTCTTT.

The CDR3 sequence is CSARDGDQAYEQYF. DNA for the CDR3: TGCAGTGCTAGAGATGGTGACCAAGCCTACGAGCAGTACTTC. The chain has TRBV20-1 and TRBJ2-7; D is ambiguous. V was shortened by 0 bases and J by 2 bases, with 11 bases between the two germline ends. The V gene's germline CDR1 is DFQATT and CDR2 SNEGSKA (reference sequence). This CDR3 has 14 amino acids.

The table lists this clonotype with a few counts. The V gene is TRBV7-9, the J gene TRBJ1-6, with TRBD1 as a possible D gene (5 bases). CDR3 size: 15 residues. Germline assignment: CDR1 SEHNR and CDR2 FQNEAQ (reference sequence). The germline V and J ends were trimmed by 5 bases and 6 bases, with 14 bases remaining between them. The DNA of the CDR3 is TGTGCCAGCAGCGACGGGGTTGGGGGTAATTCACCCCTCCACTTT. This codes for CASSDGVGGNSPLHF. The variable domain in full, completed from reference TRBV7-9 and TRBJ1-6, reads DTGVSQNPRHKITKRGQNVTFRCDPISEHNRLYWYRQTLGQGPEFLTYFQNEAQLEKSRLLSDRFSAERPKGSFSTLEIQRTEQGDSAMYLCASSDGVGGNSPLHFGNGTRLTVT.

The V and J genes are TRBV15 and TRBJ1-4; D is unresolved. From germline, CDR1 is LNHNV and CDR2 YYDKDF (reference sequence). The CDR3 runs to 14 residues. Trimming took 7 bases from V and 8 from J, leaving 17 bases between them. Here the CDR3 DNA reads TGTGCCACCACCTCCCGGGCCCAATCCGAAAAACTGTTTTTT. Translation gives CATTSRAQSEKLFF.

The sample holds many counts of this clonotype. The genes are TRBV5-1 and TRBJ2-5; 7 bases align to TRBD1. The CDR3 spans 13 residues. Trimming removed 4 bases from V and 3 bases from J; junction bases left unmatched: 3. Germline V gene data show CDR1 as SGHRS and CDR2 as YFSETQ. The DNA of the CDR3 is TGCGCCAGCAGCGGGGACAGAGAAGAGACCCAGTACTTC. This codes for CASSGDREETQYF.

This clonotype has just a few counts. The V call is TRBV13, the J call TRBJ2-7; 11 bases agree with TRBD2. Germline values: CDR1 PRHDT, CDR2 FYEKMQ (reference sequence). The CDR3 spans 17 residues. Trimming cost V 0 bases and J 0 bases; bases outside gene matches: 4. The DNA of the CDR3 is TGTGCCAGCAGCTTAGGGGGACTAGCGGAGCACTCCTACGAGCAGTACTTC. Translating it yields CASSLGGLAEHSYEQYF. Using reference TRBV13 and TRBJ2-7 for the parts outside the CDR3, the full variable domain is AAGVIQSPRHLIKEKRETATLKCYPIPRHDTVYWYQQGPGQDPQFLISFYEKMQSDKGSIPDRFSAQQFSDYHSELNMSSLELGDSALYFCASSLGGLAEHSYEQYFGPGTRLTVT.

The chain carries TRBV20-1 and TRBJ2-3, with D perhaps matching TRBD1 (6 bases). Trimming stripped 5 bases from V and 4 bases from J, with 10 bases between. The CDR3 spans 12 residues. In germline, CDR1 is DFQATT, CDR2 SNEGSKA (reference sequence). The CDR3 DNA sequence: TGCAGTGCTCCTGACAGGCCAGATACGCAGTATTTT. Protein sequence: CSAPDRPDTQYF.

This chain joins TRBV24-1 and TRBJ2-1; D is possibly TRBD2 (5 bases). V was clipped by 3 bases and J by 5 bases, with 13 bases between them. CDR1 is KGHDR and CDR2 is SFDVKD in the germline V gene. The CDR3 totals 15 residues. The CDR3 nucleotides are TGTGCCACCAGTGATGGAGGAGCCCCAGACAATGAGCAGTTCTTC. Amino acids: CATSDGGAPDNEQFF.